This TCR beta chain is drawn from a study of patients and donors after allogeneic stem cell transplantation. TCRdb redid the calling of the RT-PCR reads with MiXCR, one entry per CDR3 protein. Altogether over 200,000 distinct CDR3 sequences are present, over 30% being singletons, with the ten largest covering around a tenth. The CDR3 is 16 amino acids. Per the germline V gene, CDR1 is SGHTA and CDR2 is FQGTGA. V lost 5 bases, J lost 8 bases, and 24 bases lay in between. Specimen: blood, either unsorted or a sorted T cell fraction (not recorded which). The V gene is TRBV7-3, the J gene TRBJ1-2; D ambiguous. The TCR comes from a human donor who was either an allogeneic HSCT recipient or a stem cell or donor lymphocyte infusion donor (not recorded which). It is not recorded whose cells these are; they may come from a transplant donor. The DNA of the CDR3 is TGTGCCAGCAGCCAACCCAGTATTCTGGGCCACTTGGGCTACACCTTC. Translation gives CASSQPSILGHLGYTF.